The 10 T cell receptor beta chains given below trace back to one sample, sequenced in a study of CD8+CD57+ T cells in acquired aplastic anemia. The study profiled TCR beta VDJ and CDR3 using genomic DNA as template. From the reads, TCRdb called clonotypes with MiXCR, one entry per CDR3 protein. Of 75,000 to 80,000 distinct CDR3 sequences in the sample, about 70% were seen once. Sequencing involved patients with CD8+CD57+ cell expansion previously shown by flow cytometry. Sequencing was carried out using sorted CD4+, CD8+, or CD8+CD57+ T cells (not recorded which) from PBMCs. The receptors stem from a human donor with aplastic anemia.

The chain links TRBV15 to TRBJ2-5; perhaps TRBD2 as D (6 bases). Germline assignment: CDR1 LNHNV and CDR2 YYDKDF (reference sequence). The CDR3 runs 14 residues. V was clipped by 3 bases and J by 1 base, with 9 bases between them. CDR3 DNA sequence: TGTGCCACCAGCAGTCCCGGGGGCCAAGAGACCCAGTACTTC. Its translation: CATSSPGGQETQYF. The full variable domain, completed using reference TRBV15 and TRBJ2-5, is DAMVIQNPRYQVTQFGKPVTLSCSQTLNHNVMYWYQQKSSQAPKLLFHYYDKDFNNEADTPDNFQSRRPNTSFCFLDIRSPGLGDTAMYLCATSSPGGQETQYFGPGTRLLVL.

This clonotype came up once. CDR3 region: CAISETGQGTGELFF. CDR3 sequence (DNA): TGTGCCATCAGTGAGACGGGACAGGGAACCGGGGAGCTGTTTTTT. V is TRBV10-3 and J is TRBJ2-2; 9 bases agree with TRBD1. The CDR3 totals 15 residues. V lost 2 bases, J lost 5 bases, and 3 bases stayed unmatched. Germline CDR1 reads ENHRY; CDR2 reads SYGVKD.

This chain connects TRBV11-1 to TRBJ2-1; D is ambiguous. CDR3 size: 16 residues. CDR1 and CDR2 (germline): SGHAT, FQDESV (reference sequence). V lost 5 bases, J lost 3 bases, and 17 bases lay in between. The CDR3 DNA reads TGTGCCAGCAGCGTAAGTCTTAGTTCTAGCTACAATGAGCAGTTCTTC. Translating gives CASSVSLSSSYNEQFF. Full variable domain (remainder filled in from reference TRBV11-1 and TRBJ2-1): EAEVAQSPRYKITEKSQAVAFWCDPISGHATLYWYRQILGQGPELLVQFQDESVVDDSQLPKDRFSAERLKGVDSTLKIQPAELGDSAMYLCASSVSLSSSYNEQFFGPGTRLTVL.

The chain recombines TRBV2 with TRBJ1-1; 7 nucleotides agree with TRBD1. V gave up 3 bases and J gave up 1 base; unmatched junction bases: 8. This CDR3 has 16 residues. CDR1 and CDR2 from the germline V gene are SNHLY and FYNNEI. CDR3 region: CASSDPSGTANTEAFF. DNA of the CDR3: TGTGCCAGCAGTGATCCTTCCGGGACAGCGAACACTGAAGCTTTCTTT.

This clonotype was seen a few times. The chain has TRBV10-3 and TRBJ1-6; possible D gene TRBD1, 6 bases. CDR1 is ENHRY and CDR2 is SYGVKD in the germline V gene. The CDR3 has 14 amino acids. V was shortened by 6 bases and J by 7 bases, with 13 bases between the two germline ends. CDR3 DNA: TGTGCCATCAGGGCGAGGACAGAGAATTCACCCCTCCACTTT. Translating gives CAIRARTENSPLHF.

The CDR3 nucleotides are TGTGCCAGCAGCTTAGTCGTCGATTATAGCAATCAGCCCCAGCATTTT. It translates to CASSLVVDYSNQPQHF. The rearrangement joins TRBV11-2 to TRBJ1-5; D call uncertain. Germline CDR1 and CDR2: SGHAT and FQNNGV. The CDR3 totals 16 residues. With 1 base removed from V and 0 bases from J, the gap between germline ends came to 10 bases.

This clonotype occurred once. The chain links TRBV4-1 to TRBJ1-2, with D tentatively TRBD1 (6 bases). Germline CDR1 is MGHRA and CDR2 is YSYEKL. The CDR3 loop spans 13 amino acids. V lost 1 base and J 8 bases, leaving 11 bases between the germline ends. The CDR3 coding sequence is TGCGCCAGCAGCCAAGGGACAGCGAAGGGCTACACCTTC. Translating gives CASSQGTAKGYTF.

The DNA of the CDR3 is TGTGCCATCAGTGAGCCGATCGGGAATCAGCCCCAGCATTTT. Amino acids: CAISEPIGNQPQHF. The V and J genes are TRBV10-3 and TRBJ1-5, with D uncertain. Germline CDR1 ENHRY, CDR2 SYGVKD. Trimming took 2 bases from V and 4 from J, leaving 9 bases between them. The CDR3 is 14 amino acids.

The chain uses TRBV7-9 and TRBJ2-7, with a possible D match to TRBD2 (6 bases). Germline V gives CDR1 SEHNR, CDR2 FQNEAQ (reference sequence). The V end was cut by 3 bases, the J end by 0 bases, with 9 bases between. The CDR3 extends over 14 amino acids. DNA for the CDR3: TGTGCCAGCAGCTTCGGGACTTCCTCCTACGAGCAGTACTTC. Protein: CASSFGTSSYEQYF.

This clonotype was found once. The gene calls are TRBV20-1 and TRBJ2-7, with D perhaps matching TRBD2 (5 bases). Trimming pared 6 bases from V and 5 bases from J, leaving 14 bases between. The CDR3 runs 12 residues. Germline assignment: CDR1 DFQATT and CDR2 SNEGSKA (reference sequence). The CDR3 nucleotides read TGCAGTGCCCCGTCGGGGATTGACGAGCAGTACTTC. Amino acids: CSAPSGIDEQYF.